A selection of T cell receptor beta chains follows, all from one sample in a study of OX40 agonist ivuxolimab in advanced cancers. Here immunoSEQ multiplex PCR was the method, and the copy in TCRdb shows in-frame clones only, minus some. Altogether tens of thousands of clones are present, 88% being singletons, with the ten largest covering around 0.96%. The source material was CD4+ or CD8+ T cells sorted from blood, sampled in a trial of the OX40 agonist ivuxolimab. The receptors stem from an adult with an advanced solid tumor such as melanoma, head and neck, liver or kidney cancer. The CDR3 runs from the conserved cysteine through the conserved F or W. Each record gives: clone size, D gene, J gene, V gene, CDR3 DNA, CDR3 protein. A D gene is named only where the DNA matches it firmly. The size field is filled for only some rows; it gives once, few, many or a size class.

>.|.|TRBJ2-2|TRBV28
TGTGCCATAGGGGTCGGGGAGCTGTTTTTT
CAIGVGELFF
>few|.|TRBJ2-4|TRBV28
TGTGCCAGCAGTTTAGGGCCCATAAACATTCAGTACTTC
CASSLGPINIQYF
>.|.|TRBJ2-3|TRBV28
TGTGCCAGCAGTTTCCAAGGTCTGTATTTT
CASSFQGLYF
>.|.|TRBJ2-7|TRBV7-2
TGTGCCAGCAGCTTAGTAAGGGGTTACGAGCAGTACTTC
CASSLVRGYEQYF
>.|.|TRBJ1-5|TRBV6-6
TGTGCCAGCAGTTACGGACAGTTTAGCAATCAGCCCCAGCATTTT
CASSYGQFSNQPQHF
>.|TRBD1|TRBJ2-7|TRBV25-1
TGTGCCAGCAGTGAATGGGGACAGGTACATTCCTACGAGCAGTACTTC
CASSEWGQVHSYEQYF
>.|.|TRBJ1-4|TRBV2
TGTGCCAGCAGTGACGGGGATGGGGGCGAAAAACTGTTTTTT
CASSDGDGGEKLFF
>.|.|TRBJ1-4|TRBV11-3
TGTGCCAGCAGCTTCGGTACAACTAATGAAAAACTGTTTTTT
CASSFGTTNEKLFF
>.|TRBD2|TRBJ2-7|TRBV19
TGTGCCAGTAGTCGGACTAGCCGAGAGTACGAGCAGTACTTC
CASSRTSREYEQYF
>once|.|TRBJ2-5|TRBV29-1
TGCAGCGTTGAGGTGGGAGAGACCCAGTACTTC
CSVEVGETQYF
>.|.|TRBJ1-5|TRBV29-1
TGCAGCGTTGCCGGGAATAGCAATCAGCCCCAGCATTTT
CSVAGNSNQPQHF
>.|.|TRBJ2-6|TRBV5-6
TGTGCCAGCAGCCCCGGTGGGGGTTCCGGGGCCAACGTCCTGACTTTC
CASSPGGGSGANVLTF
>.|.|TRBJ2-5|TRBV5-5
TGTGCCAGCAGCTTGACGGTTGAGACCCAGTACTTC
CASSLTVETQYF
>few|TRBD1|TRBJ1-2|TRBV19
TGTGCCAGTAGTTTCCGGGACAGCTATGGCTACACCTTC
CASSFRDSYGYTF
>.|.|TRBJ2-5|TRBV20-1
TGCAGTGCTAGAGGTCTGGAGACCCAGTACTTC
CSARGLETQYF
>.|TRBD2|TRBJ2-3|TRBV5-1
TGCGCCAGCAGCGTCGGGGGGGACCGCACAGATACGCAGTATTTT
CASSVGGDRTDTQYF
>.|.|TRBJ1-6|TRBV30
TGTGCCTGGACCACGTCGGACAGCAGGAGGTCACCCCTCCACTTT
CAWTTSDSRRSPLHF
>once|.|TRBJ2-3|TRBV27
TGTGCCAGCAGTTTAAGATCAGGGTCAGATACGCAGTATTTT
CASSLRSGSDTQYF
>.|TRBD2|TRBJ2-7|TRBV5-6
TGTGCCAGCAGGGGACTAGCGGGAGGTTCTGGACACGAGCAGTACTTC
CASRGLAGGSGHEQYF
>.|TRBD1|TRBJ1-1|TRBV29-1
TGCAGCGTCGACCGGACAGGGGTCCGGACTGAAGCTTTCTTT
CSVDRTGVRTEAFF
>.|.|TRBJ1-2|TRBV28
TGTGCCAGTTCTCTCCAGGGTCTAAGGCGCTATGGCTACACCTTC
CASSLQGLRRYGYTF
>once|.|TRBJ1-4|TRBV11-1
TGTGCCAGCAGCTTGAGCCGGGACATTGAGGAAAAACTGTTTTTT
CASSLSRDIEEKLFF